One and the same sample provided the 18 T cell receptor beta chains below, sequenced in a study of long-term antiretroviral therapy in people with HIV. The run of the v3.0 immunoSEQ assay was at survey level. The repertoire was sequenced with immunoSEQ multiplex PCR; TCRdb's copy has only in-frame clones and lacks some. This sample has tens of thousands of clones, with roughly 85% found just once. The sequenced sample was unsorted PBMCs, obtained 0.2 years after starting antiretroviral therapy. The source of these receptors is a young woman with HIV.

This chain uses TRBV2 with TRBJ2-7; 8 nucleotides match TRBD1. The CDR3 extends over 17 amino acids. The V and J ends lost 2 bases and 3 bases, in that order; junction bases with no gene match: 12. CDR1 and CDR2 from the germline V gene are SNHLY and FYNNEI. CDR3 bases: TGTGCCAGCAGTGAATATCTGGCAGGGGGCGCGATCTACGAGCAGTACTTC. Protein sequence: CASSEYLAGGAIYEQYF.

The rearrangement links TRBV27 to TRBJ1-1; possibly TRBD1 for D (5 bases). Trimming stripped 6 bases from V and 6 bases from J, with 17 bases between. Germline CDR1 is MNHEY and CDR2 is SMNVEV (reference sequence). The CDR3 has 14 residues. The CDR3 spells CASRGRPQPAEAFF. CDR3 nucleotide sequence: TGTGCCAGCAGGGGGCGGCCCCAACCTGCTGAAGCTTTCTTT.

This clone was picked up a small number of times. V is TRBV7-9 and J is TRBJ2-7; 12 bases map to TRBD2. The germline V gene has CDR1 SEHNR and CDR2 FQNEAQ (reference sequence). The CDR3 sequence is 17 residues long. The V segment lost 5 bases and the J segment 0 bases; nucleotides outside the gene matches: 8. The chain's CDR3 is CASSPPGLAGSSYEQYV. CDR3 nucleotides: TGTGCCAGCAGCCCCCCCGGACTAGCGGGGAGCTCCTACGAGCAGTACGTC.

The genes are TRBV5-1 and TRBJ1-2, with 9 bases fitting TRBD1. The trim removed 4 bases at V and 7 bases at J, leaving 14 bases unmatched. The CDR3 has 16 amino acids. The germline gives CDR1 SGHRS, CDR2 YFSETQ. CDR3 coding DNA: TGCGCCAGCAGCCCGAATGGGGGACAGGGTTACAGTGGCTACACCTTC. Its protein is CASSPNGGQGYSGYTF.

This chain joins TRBV10-1 and TRBJ2-5, with D possibly being TRBD1 (6 bases). The CDR3 consists of 15 residues. CDR1 and CDR2 from the germline V gene are WNHNN and SYGVQD (reference sequence). The V and J ends lost 8 bases and 2 bases respectively, with 18 bases between them. CDR3 loop: CASLEQGGGQETQYF. The CDR3 DNA is TGCGCCAGCTTGGAACAGGGTGGTGGACAAGAGACCCAGTACTTC.

This clone was picked up a small number of times. The chain has TRBV5-1 and TRBJ1-2, with TRBD1 matching 8 bases. This CDR3 has 13 amino acids. Trimming took 5 bases from V and 7 from J; bases not matched to a gene: 7. Per germline, CDR1 SGHRS and CDR2 YFSETQ. CDR3 amino acids: CASSSQGARGYTF. The CDR3 DNA reads as TGCGCCAGCAGTTCCCAGGGGGCCCGTGGCTACACCTTC.

The rearrangement uses TRBV2 and TRBJ1-4; D perhaps matches TRBD1 (5 bases). Germline CDR1 reads SNHLY; CDR2 reads FYNNEI. This CDR3 region has 16 residues. V was shortened by 3 bases and J by 3 bases, with 14 bases between the two germline ends. Here the CDR3 DNA reads TGTGCCAGCAGTGATCCAGGGAAGGAAGCTAATGAAAAACTGTTTTTT. This encodes CASSDPGKEANEKLFF.

The chain joins TRBV6-1 to TRBJ1-2, with D perhaps matching TRBD1 (5 bases). The V gene's germline CDR1 is MNHNS and CDR2 SASEGT. V was cut by 5 bases and J by 7 bases, with 14 bases left in between. This CDR3 is built from 13 residues. CDR3 sequence (DNA): TGTGCCAGCAGTCAATGGGGGAGCGGTGGCTACACCTTC. This translates into CASSQWGSGGYTF.

V gene TRBV18 combines with J gene TRBJ2-3; D not resolved. CDR3 length: 14 residues. Germline assignment: CDR1 KGHSH and CDR2 LQKENI. The V gene lost 0 bases and the J gene lost 3 bases, with 7 bases spanning the gap. The CDR3 DNA follows: TGTGCCAGCTCACCACCGGCAGAAACAGATACGCAGTATTTT. Its protein product is CASSPPAETDTQYF.

This clone is termed medium-sized. The DNA of the CDR3 is TGTGCCAGCAGTGAACGCGGGGGGGCTTCTGGGCAGTACTTC. Its translation is CASSERGGASGQYF. The chain links TRBV2 to TRBJ2-7; 9 positions match TRBD2. The V segment lost 2 bases and the J segment 9 bases; nucleotides outside the gene matches: 8. Per germline, CDR1 SNHLY and CDR2 FYNNEI. The CDR3 spans 14 residues.

V is TRBV19 and J is TRBJ1-1; 7 bases fit TRBD1. CDR3 length: 15 residues. Germline lookup yields CDR1 LNHDA and CDR2 SQIVND (reference sequence). J was trimmed by 10 bases and V by 5 bases; bases with no gene match: 16. The CDR3 sequence is CASSQGQDFISVAFF. The CDR3 DNA reads as TGTGCCAGTAGTCAAGGACAGGACTTTATTTCTGTAGCTTTCTTT.

The chain is built from TRBV7-2 and TRBJ2-5; TRBD2 aligns across 10 bases. CDR1 and CDR2 from the germline V gene are SGHTA and FQGNSA. Trimming at V came to 6 bases and at J to 1 base, leaving 2 bases not matched to a gene. The length of the CDR3 is 14 residues. Here the CDR3 reads CASRVAGGQETQYF. For the CDR3, the DNA is TGTGCCAGCAGAGTAGCGGGGGGCCAAGAGACCCAGTACTTC.

The chain couples TRBV6-4 to TRBJ1-1, with D perhaps TRBD1 (6 bases). The CDR3 has 13 residues. V lost 6 bases and J lost 1, with 9 bases in between. Germline V CDR1 and CDR2: MRHNA, SNTAGT. DNA of the CDR3: TGTGCCAGCAGCGAGACAGGGAACACTGAAGCTTTCTTT. Translating gives CASSETGNTEAFF.

The chain couples TRBV5-1 to TRBJ2-3; 7 bases align to TRBD1. The CDR3 has 16 amino acids. Germline V gives CDR1 SGHRS, CDR2 YFSETQ. Trimming at V came to 2 bases and at J to 0 bases, leaving 6 bases not matched to a gene. In nucleotides, the CDR3 is TGCGCCAGCAGCTTTTGGGACAGTAAAAGCACAGATACGCAGTATTTT. This encodes CASSFWDSKSTDTQYF.

V and J are TRBV5-1 and TRBJ2-5; TRBD2 agrees at 10 bases. V was clipped by 4 bases and J by 2 bases; unmatched bases: 14. The germline V gene encodes CDR1 SGHRS and CDR2 YFSETQ. The CDR3 has 18 amino acids. As DNA, the CDR3 is TGCGCCAGCAGCGGCGGACTAGCGGACTTGGGGGGGCAAGAGACCCAGTACTTC. It specifies CASSGGLADLGGQETQYF.

The chain employs TRBV10-3 and TRBJ2-2; D gene ambiguous. The CDR3 is 15 residues long. V lost 8 bases and J 6 bases, leaving 19 bases between the germline ends. Germline assignment: CDR1 ENHRY and CDR2 SYGVKD. The CDR3 loop is CAIRPTPSSAGELFF. The DNA of the CDR3 is TGTGCCATCCGGCCGACCCCCTCGTCCGCCGGGGAGCTGTTTTTT.

The rearrangement joins TRBV30 to TRBJ2-1; 10 bases are a match to TRBD2. This CDR3 region has 15 residues. Germline CDR1 reads GTSNPN; CDR2 reads SVGIG (reference sequence). The V segment lost 6 bases and the J segment 5 bases; nucleotides outside the gene matches: 10. CDR3 sequence reads: CACKPLAGVHNEQFF. CDR3 nucleotides: TGTGCCTGTAAGCCCCTAGCGGGGGTCCACAATGAGCAGTTCTTC.

The chain combines TRBV5-1 with TRBJ2-7, with a possible D match to TRBD2 (5 bases). Germline loops: CDR1 SGHRS, CDR2 YFSETQ. The length of the CDR3 is 14 residues. The V end lost 1 base, the J end lost 2 bases, and 10 bases lay between the germline ends. The CDR3: CASSLIGVPYEQYF. In nucleotides, the CDR3 is TGCGCCAGCAGCTTGATCGGGGTTCCCTACGAGCAGTACTTC.